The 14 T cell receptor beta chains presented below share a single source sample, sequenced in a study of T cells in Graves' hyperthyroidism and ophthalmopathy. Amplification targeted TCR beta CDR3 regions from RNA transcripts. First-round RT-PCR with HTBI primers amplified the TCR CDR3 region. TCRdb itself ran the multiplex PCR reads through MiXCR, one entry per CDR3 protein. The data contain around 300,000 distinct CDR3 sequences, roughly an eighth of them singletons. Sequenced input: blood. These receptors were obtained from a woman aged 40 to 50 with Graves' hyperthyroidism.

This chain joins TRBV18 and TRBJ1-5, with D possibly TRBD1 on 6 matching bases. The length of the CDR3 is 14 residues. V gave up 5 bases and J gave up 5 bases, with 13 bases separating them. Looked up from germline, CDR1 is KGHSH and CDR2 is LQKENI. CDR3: CASSKQGRDQPQHF. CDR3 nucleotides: TGTGCCAGCTCAAAACAGGGTCGTGATCAGCCCCAGCATTTT.

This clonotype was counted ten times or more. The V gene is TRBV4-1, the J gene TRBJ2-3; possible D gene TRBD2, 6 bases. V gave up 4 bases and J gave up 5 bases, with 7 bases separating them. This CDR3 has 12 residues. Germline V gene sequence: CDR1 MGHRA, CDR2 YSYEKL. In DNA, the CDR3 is TGCGCCAGCAGCCGACTAGGAGATACGCAGTATTTT. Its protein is CASSRLGDTQYF.

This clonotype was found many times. In DNA, the CDR3 is TGTGCCAGCAGCTTGGGGGGGAGCACCTACAATGAGCAGTTCTTC. As protein: CASSLGGSTYNEQFF. The chain combines TRBV11-3 with TRBJ2-1, with TRBD2 matching over 7 bases. From germline, CDR1 is SGHNT and CDR2 YENEEA. The V and J ends lost 3 bases and 2 bases, in that order; junction bases with no gene match: 4. CDR3 size: 15 residues.

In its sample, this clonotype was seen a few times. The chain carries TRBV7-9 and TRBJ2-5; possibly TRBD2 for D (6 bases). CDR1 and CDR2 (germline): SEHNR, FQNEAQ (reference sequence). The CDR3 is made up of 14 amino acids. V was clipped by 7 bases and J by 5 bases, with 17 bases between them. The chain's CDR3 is CASNRWGLAETQYF. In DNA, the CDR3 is TGTGCCAGCAACCGTTGGGGACTCGCGGAGACCCAGTACTTC.

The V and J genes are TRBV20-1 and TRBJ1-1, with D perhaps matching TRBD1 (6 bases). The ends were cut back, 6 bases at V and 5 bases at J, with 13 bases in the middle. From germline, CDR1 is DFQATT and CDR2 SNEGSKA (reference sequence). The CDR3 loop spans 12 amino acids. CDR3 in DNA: TGCAGTGCCCGAGGGGGGGAGACTGAAGCTTTCTTT. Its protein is CSARGGETEAFF.

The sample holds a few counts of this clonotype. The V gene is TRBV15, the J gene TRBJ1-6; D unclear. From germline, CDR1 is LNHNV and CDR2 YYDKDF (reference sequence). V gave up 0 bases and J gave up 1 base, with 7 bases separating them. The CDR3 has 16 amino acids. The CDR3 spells CATSRDVRSYNSPLHF. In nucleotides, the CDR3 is TGTGCCACCAGCAGAGACGTCAGGTCCTATAATTCACCCCTCCACTTT.

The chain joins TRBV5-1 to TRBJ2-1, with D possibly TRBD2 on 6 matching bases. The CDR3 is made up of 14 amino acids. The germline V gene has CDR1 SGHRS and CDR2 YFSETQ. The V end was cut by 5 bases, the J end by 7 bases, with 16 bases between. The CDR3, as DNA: TGCGCCAGCAGTGCGGTTAGCGGTCAGAATGAGCAGTTCTTC. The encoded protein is CASSAVSGQNEQFF.

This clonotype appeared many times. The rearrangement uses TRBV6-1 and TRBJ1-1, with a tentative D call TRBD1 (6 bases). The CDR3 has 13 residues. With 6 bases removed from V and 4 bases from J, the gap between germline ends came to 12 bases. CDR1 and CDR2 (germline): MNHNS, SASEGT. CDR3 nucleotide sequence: TGTGCCAGCAGACAGGGTAGGAGCACTGAAGCTTTCTTT. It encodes CASRQGRSTEAFF.

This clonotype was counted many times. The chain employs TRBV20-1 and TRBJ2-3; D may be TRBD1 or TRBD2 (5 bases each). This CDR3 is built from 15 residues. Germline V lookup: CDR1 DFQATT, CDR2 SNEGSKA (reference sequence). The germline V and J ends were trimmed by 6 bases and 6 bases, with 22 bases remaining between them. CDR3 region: CSARLARGGEDTQYF. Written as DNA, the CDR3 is TGCAGTGCGAGGTTGGCGAGGGGTGGGGAGGATACGCAGTATTTT.

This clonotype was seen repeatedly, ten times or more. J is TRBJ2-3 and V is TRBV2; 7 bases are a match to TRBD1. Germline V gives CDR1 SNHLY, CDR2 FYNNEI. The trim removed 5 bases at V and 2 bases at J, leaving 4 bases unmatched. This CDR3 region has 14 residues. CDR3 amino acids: CASSPGQTTDTQYF. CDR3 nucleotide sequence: TGTGCCAGCAGTCCGGGACAGACCACAGATACGCAGTATTTT.

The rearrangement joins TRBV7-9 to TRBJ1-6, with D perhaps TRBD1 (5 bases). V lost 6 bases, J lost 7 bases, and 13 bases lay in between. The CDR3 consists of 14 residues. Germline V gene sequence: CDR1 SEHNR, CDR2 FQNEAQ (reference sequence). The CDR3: CASSYQGYNSPLHF. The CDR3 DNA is TGTGCCAGCAGTTACCAGGGATACAATTCACCCCTCCACTTT. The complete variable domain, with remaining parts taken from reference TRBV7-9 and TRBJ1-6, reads DTGVSQNPRHKITKRGQNVTFRCDPISEHNRLYWYRQTLGQGPEFLTYFQNEAQLEKSRLLSDRFSAERPKGSFSTLEIQRTEQGDSAMYLCASSYQGYNSPLHFGNGTRLTVT.

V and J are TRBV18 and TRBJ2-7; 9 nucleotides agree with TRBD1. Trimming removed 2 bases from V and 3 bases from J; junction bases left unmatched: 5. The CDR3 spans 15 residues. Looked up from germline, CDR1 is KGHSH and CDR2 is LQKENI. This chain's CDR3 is CASSPTGTGLYEQYF. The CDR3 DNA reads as TGTGCCAGCTCACCAACCGGGACAGGGCTCTACGAGCAGTACTTC. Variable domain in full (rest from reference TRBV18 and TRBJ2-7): NAGVMQNPRHLVRRRGQEARLRCSPMKGHSHVYWYRQLPEEGLKFMVYLQKENIIDESGMPKERFSAEFPKEGPSILRIQQVVRGDSAAYFCASSPTGTGLYEQYFGPGTRLTVT.

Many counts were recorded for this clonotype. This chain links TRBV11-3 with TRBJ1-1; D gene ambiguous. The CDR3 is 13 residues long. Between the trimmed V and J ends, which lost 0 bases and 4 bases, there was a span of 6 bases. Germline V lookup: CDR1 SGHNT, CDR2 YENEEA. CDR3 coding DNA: TGTGCCAGCAGCTTAGATCCGTCCACTGAAGCTTTCTTT. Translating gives CASSLDPSTEAFF. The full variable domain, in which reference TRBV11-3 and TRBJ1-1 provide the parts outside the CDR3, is EAGVVQSPRYKIIEKKQPVAFWCNPISGHNTLYWYLQNLGQGPELLIRYENEEAVDDSQLPKDRFSAERLKGVDSTLKIQPAELGDSAVYLCASSLDPSTEAFFGQGTRLTVV.

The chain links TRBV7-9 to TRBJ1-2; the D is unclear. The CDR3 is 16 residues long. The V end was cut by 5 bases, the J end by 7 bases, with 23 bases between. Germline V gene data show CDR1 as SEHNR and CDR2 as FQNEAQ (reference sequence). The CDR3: CASSLLLSDGRGGYTF. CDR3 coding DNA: TGTGCCAGCAGCCTTTTACTCTCGGACGGACGTGGTGGCTACACCTTC.